Detailed here is one T cell receptor beta chain. TCRdb keeps only in-frame clones here, not all; method: immunoSEQ multiplex PCR. The sample includes around 66,000 clones, 75% to 95% of them seen just once. This record comes from a study of T cell changes during pregnancy in multiple sclerosis. The material was peripheral blood, obtained after pregnancy. The sequence was obtained from a female donor in good health, enrolled as a control in a pregnancy study.

In nucleotides, the CDR3 is TGTGCCAGCAGCAAAGGTGAGGGAGGCACAGATACGCAGTATTTT. This gives the protein CASSKGEGGTDTQYF. The V call is TRBV21-1, the J call TRBJ2-3; TRBD2 is taken as the D call from the table, unchecked against the DNA. TRBV21-1 is annotated as a pseudogene. The CDR3 contains 15 residues.